The clone carrying this T cell receptor beta chain was counted at least ten times. The target antigen is unknown. The sample originates from a study of CD8+CD57+ T cells in acquired aplastic anemia. Background on the study: The DNA of sorted CD4+ and CD8+ cells averaged around 3.2 ug. Sequencing produced an average of about 10.8 million reads per healthy donor for CD4+ cells.

The study profiled TCR beta VDJ and CDR3 using genomic DNA as template. TCRdb redid the calling of the reads with MiXCR, one entry per CDR3 protein. The repertoire holds about 110,000 distinct CDR3 sequences, with under 60% as singletons. V lost 4 bases to trimming and J lost 4 bases; unmatched junction nucleotides: 0. CDR1 and CDR2 (germline): SGHTA, FQGTGA. CDR3 length equals 13 residues. Study-level points and caveats: Patients and controls had CD8+ Simpson's diversity values that were not significantly distinct.

Sequencing used sorted CD4+, CD8+, or CD8+CD57+ T cells (not recorded which) from PBMCs. The rearrangement uses TRBV7-3 and TRBJ2-2; TRBD2 aligns across 7 bases. This sequence originates from a human donor in good health, serving as a control. In DNA, the CDR3 is TGTGCCAGCAGCTGGGGGGGCACCGGGGAGCTGTTTTTT. It encodes CASSWGGTGELFF.